Following are 5 T cell receptor beta chains from one sample sequenced in a study of human T cells and chemical hapten exposure (dated by TCRdb to the early 2020s). Library method: RACE. The instrument given in TCRdb is NextSeq 500. TCRdb took the public reads, trimmed them with fastp at Q25, ran MiXCR for clone calling and kept in-frame beta chains. Every distinct CDR3 protein forms one entry, paired with its most common genes and DNA. This sample gives over 300,000 distinct CDR3 sequences in total; roughly 4.6% of them show up just once. Of the sample, just over 2.5% is held by the ten largest clones. This specimen's time point label, per the study, means: pre-sensitization, week 0. Reading the label with the study, this specimen's treatment or condition is: therapeutic diphenylcyclopropenone sensitization with weekly scalp DPC. The sample consisted of whole blood, taken in connection with sensitization to the hapten diphenylcyclopropenone (DPC). Receptors were obtained from a woman aged 50 to 60 with alopecia areata. Some clones in this sample may be carry-over from other donors' samples.

This clonotype showed up many times. The chain employs TRBV29-1 and TRBJ1-1; the match to TRBD1 covers 8 bases. J was trimmed by 11 bases and V by 6 bases; bases with no gene match: 17. This CDR3 spans 14 amino acids. Germline V gene data show CDR1 as SQVTM and CDR2 as ANQGSEA. The CDR3 DNA follows: TGCAGCGTCTATGGACAGGGATTCAAGCTAGGGGCTTTCTTT. This translates into CSVYGQGFKLGAFF.

The chain is built from TRBV19 and TRBJ1-2, with 8 bases matching TRBD1. Losses at the gene ends were 4 bases for V and 7 bases for J; bases not matched to a gene: 2. This CDR3 region has 12 residues. CDR1 and CDR2 (germline): LNHDA, SQIVND (reference sequence). This chain's CDR3 is CASSTGGLGYTF. As DNA, the CDR3 is TGTGCCAGTAGTACAGGGGGCCTTGGCTACACCTTC.

The J gene is TRBJ2-2, the V gene TRBV2; D might be TRBD2 (6 bases). Germline values: CDR1 SNHLY, CDR2 FYNNEI. V was shortened by 7 bases and J by 2 bases, with 11 bases between the two germline ends. CDR3 length: 14 residues. CDR3 amino acids: CASNRDFNTGELFF. CDR3 DNA: TGTGCCAGCAATCGGGACTTCAACACCGGGGAGCTGTTTTTT.

V gene TRBV30 combines with J gene TRBJ2-1; 7 bases line up with TRBD1. This CDR3 spans 16 amino acids. From germline, CDR1 is GTSNPN and CDR2 SVGIG (reference sequence). V shed 3 bases, J shed 4 bases, and the junction held 12 bases outside the gene matches. The CDR3 region has the DNA TGTGCCTGGAGCCCCCGACAGGGAAGGAGGTACAATGAGCAGTTCTTC. Translation gives CAWSPRQGRRYNEQFF. The whole variable domain, remainder taken from reference TRBV30 and TRBJ2-1, is SQTIHQWPATLVQPVGSPLSLECTVEGTSNPNLYWYRQAAGRGLQLLFYSVGIGQISSEVPQNLSASRPQDRQFILSSKKLLLSDSGFYLCAWSPRQGRRYNEQFFGPGTRLTVL.

This clonotype appeared a few times. V usage is TRBV20-1 and J usage is TRBJ2-3; perhaps TRBD1 as D (6 bases). In germline, CDR1 is DFQATT, CDR2 SNEGSKA (reference sequence). This CDR3 comprises 14 residues. V lost 3 bases to trimming and J lost 6 bases, with 16 bases between them. The CDR3 loop is CSASRQGRRDTQYF. In nucleotides, the CDR3 is TGCAGTGCTAGCCGCCAGGGGCGCAGGGATACGCAGTATTTT.